This TCR beta chain was recovered during a study of T cells in localized non-small cell lung cancer. V gave up 4 bases and J gave up 9 bases; unmatched junction bases: 19. Germline values: CDR1 SGHRS, CDR2 YFSETQ. The CDR3 sequence is 20 residues long. Measured with immunoSEQ multiplex PCR; TCRdb has only the in-frame clones, and not every one. The repertoire holds about 26,000 clones, with more than 85% as singletons. The input for sequencing was peripheral blood, taken before any cancer treatment. This TCR derives from a female donor of 60 years or more with stage II squamous cell lung carcinoma. The chain uses TRBV5-1 and TRBJ2-1; the match to TRBD2 covers 16 bases. The CDR3, as DNA: TGCGCCAGCAGCCACTCCCCGGGACAGGGGACTAGCGGGAGGGCCAGTGAGCAGTTCTTC. It codes for CASSHSPGQGTSGRASEQFF. Complete variable domain (other parts from reference TRBV5-1 and TRBJ2-1): KAGVTQTPRYLIKTRGQQVTLSCSPISGHRSVSWYQQTPGQGLQFLFEYFSETQRNKGNFPGRFSGRQFSNSRSEMNVSTLELGDSALYLCASSHSPGQGTSGRASEQFFGPGTRLTVL.